Listed below are T cell receptor beta chains from one sample, sequenced in a study of T cells in Graves' hyperthyroidism and ophthalmopathy. Each CDR3 protein gets one entry after TCRdb re-called the multiplex PCR reads with MiXCR. This sample carries some 360,000 distinct CDR3 sequences, about 15% of them seen once, and the ten largest clones take roughly 9.6%. Sequenced input: blood. Source of these receptors: a woman in her sixties with Graves' hyperthyroidism. The conserved cysteine and the conserved F or W are not part of the CDR3 here. Each record gives: V gene, J gene, CDR3 protein.

TRBV9,TRBJ2-3,ASSVATGTDTQY
TRBV10-3,TRBJ2-7,AISGAPSVSGSYEQY
TRBV29-1,TRBJ2-3,SVAASGRGNTQY
TRBV2,TRBJ1-5,ASRSRVLNQPQH
TRBV18,TRBJ2-7,ASSIRTGKSEQY
TRBV11-2,TRBJ2-3,ASSLGYRDQTNVGDTQY
TRBV30,TRBJ2-3,AWSVFRADTQY
TRBV11-3,TRBJ2-5,ASSSQRGLSTIIQETQY
TRBV5-1,TRBJ2-3,ASSLAGSSVADTQY
TRBV19,TRBJ2-7,ASRRGGQDEQY
TRBV28,TRBJ2-1,AGRRQGLYEQF
TRBV2,TRBJ2-5,ASSEAGREETQY